This T cell receptor (beta chain) is drawn from a study of technical replicates of blood from a few donors. The CDR3 covers 15 residues. CDR1 and CDR2 (germline): WSHSY, SAAADI. The V segment lost 6 bases and the J segment 1 base; nucleotides outside the gene matches: 0. Sequencing was performed with immunoSEQ multiplex PCR; in TCRdb, only in-frame clones are kept and a portion is missing. The sample contains more than 80,000 clones, roughly 96% of which appear only once. This TCR came from a human donor in good health. The rearrangement uses TRBV10-2 and TRBJ2-3; 14 positions agree with TRBD2. The specimen was T cells isolated from PBMCs. The CDR3 loop is CASRGLAGGTDTQYF. The CDR3 bases are TGCGCCAGCAGGGGACTAGCGGGGGGCACAGATACGCAGTATTTT.